The rows below give T cell receptor beta chains drawn from one sample of a study of regulatory T cells in long-lasting Graves disease. TCRdb processed the multiplex PCR reads anew with MiXCR; each CDR3 protein has one entry. The data hold more than 350,000 distinct CDR3 sequences, with about 21% observed a single time. The input for sequencing was peripheral blood mononuclear cells (PBMCs), taken when the disease was refractory, from a patient treated with antithyroid drugs. All receptors derive from a female donor with Graves disease. CDR3s include the opening cysteine and the closing phenylalanine or tryptophan. D genes are given only for firm matches. Part of the rows lack a size; the others show once, few, many or a class for expanded clones.

v_call: TRBV5-1; clone_size: -; j_call: TRBJ1-1; d_call: TRBD1; cdr3_aa: CASSLHWTGGLWSTEAFF; cdr3_nt: TGCGCCAGCAGCTTGCACTGGACAGGGGGCCTGTGGAGCACTGAAGCTTTCTTT
v_call: TRBV13; clone_size: many; j_call: TRBJ1-3; d_call: -; cdr3_aa: CASSLSVGLGNTIYF; cdr3_nt: TGTGCCAGCAGCTTATCCGTCGGGCTTGGAAACACCATATATTTT
v_call: TRBV28; clone_size: many; j_call: TRBJ2-5; d_call: TRBD1; cdr3_aa: CASSQDRGSETQYF; cdr3_nt: TGTGCCAGCAGTCAAGACAGGGGGTCAGAGACCCAGTACTTC
v_call: TRBV27; clone_size: -; j_call: TRBJ1-2; d_call: -; cdr3_aa: CASSLQGPTNYGYTF; cdr3_nt: TGTGCCAGCAGCCTCCAGGGACCGACAAACTATGGCTACACCTTC
v_call: TRBV7-9; clone_size: -; j_call: TRBJ2-2; d_call: -; cdr3_aa: CASSNVALTGELFF; cdr3_nt: TGTGCCAGCAGCAACGTGGCTTTGACCGGGGAGCTGTTTTTT
v_call: TRBV5-1; clone_size: -; j_call: TRBJ1-1; d_call: TRBD1; cdr3_aa: CASSFSGQDAEAFF; cdr3_nt: TGCGCCAGCAGCTTTTCTGGACAGGACGCTGAAGCTTTCTTT
v_call: TRBV3-1; clone_size: many; j_call: TRBJ1-1; d_call: -; cdr3_aa: CASSQDVEKTEAFF; cdr3_nt: TGTGCCAGCAGCCAAGATGTGGAAAAGACTGAAGCTTTCTTT
v_call: TRBV28; clone_size: -; j_call: TRBJ2-7; d_call: TRBD2; cdr3_aa: CASSPSGSDRNEQYF; cdr3_nt: TGTGCCAGCAGTCCGAGCGGGAGCGATAGGAACGAGCAGTACTTC
v_call: TRBV2; clone_size: many; j_call: TRBJ2-7; d_call: -; cdr3_aa: CASGRRSSYEQYF; cdr3_nt: TGTGCCAGCGGTCGCAGGTCGTCCTACGAGCAGTACTTC
v_call: TRBV28; clone_size: many; j_call: TRBJ1-2; d_call: -; cdr3_aa: CASSSATGPGYTF; cdr3_nt: TGTGCCAGCAGTTCAGCAACAGGTCCGGGCTACACCTTC
v_call: TRBV6-1; clone_size: many; j_call: TRBJ1-5; d_call: TRBD1; cdr3_aa: CASSKQGPQPQHF; cdr3_nt: TGTGCCAGCAGTAAACAGGGGCCTCAGCCCCAGCATTTT
v_call: TRBV7-9; clone_size: many; j_call: TRBJ1-1; d_call: -; cdr3_aa: CASSLTQGRNTEAFF; cdr3_nt: TGTGCCAGCAGCTTAACCCAGGGGAGGAACACTGAAGCTTTCTTT
v_call: TRBV7-9; clone_size: few; j_call: TRBJ1-5; d_call: -; cdr3_aa: CASSSRTEDSQPQHF; cdr3_nt: TGTGCCAGCAGCTCGAGGACAGAGGATAGTCAGCCCCAGCATTTT
v_call: TRBV15; clone_size: few; j_call: TRBJ1-4; d_call: -; cdr3_aa: CATSRDLRGKYEKLFF; cdr3_nt: TGTGCCACCAGCAGAGATCTAAGGGGGAAGTATGAAAAACTGTTTTTT
v_call: TRBV27; clone_size: -; j_call: TRBJ2-5; d_call: -; cdr3_aa: CASSSYGSQETQYF; cdr3_nt: TGTGCCAGCAGTTCCTACGGGAGTCAGGAGACCCAGTACTTC